This T cell receptor (beta chain) was observed in a study of shared clonotypes between healthy human individuals. At the level of the study: There were three CD4 naive, three CD4 memory, two CD8 naive and one CD8 memory plates per donor. Study-wide results and limits: Roughly 5% of naive CD4 clonotypes were shared across four donors. Sampling involved blood alone; tissue repertoires likely differ.

The CDR3 has 14 residues. Germline V gives CDR1 LNHDA, CDR2 SQIVND (reference sequence). The V and J ends lost 7 bases and 8 bases respectively, with 18 bases between them. Only one count was recorded for this clone. Its antigen is still unknown. CD45RO-negative cells were positively selected for CCR7, leaving out terminally differentiated effector memory CD45RA+ cells. Produced via immunoSEQ multiplex PCR; TCRdb's table is partial and in-frame only. This sample has approximately 2,000,000 clones; roughly 93% occur once, and the top ten carry about 1.6%. This chain uses TRBV19 with TRBJ2-4, with D uncertain. The receptor was isolated from a man aged 18 to 35 in good health. Some clones in this sample may be carry-over from other donors' samples. Input material: naive CD8+ T cells from PBMCs. For the CDR3, the DNA is TGTGCCAGTACCCCCGCGGCAGCGTACTACATTCAGTACTTC. The encoded protein is CASTPAAAYYIQYF. Full variable domain (remainder filled in from reference TRBV19 and TRBJ2-4): DGGITQSPKYLFRKEGQNVTLSCEQNLNHDAMYWYRQDPGQGLRLIYYSQIVNDFQKGDIAEGYSVSREKKESFPLTVTSAQKNPTAFYLCASTPAAAYYIQYFGAGTRLSVL.